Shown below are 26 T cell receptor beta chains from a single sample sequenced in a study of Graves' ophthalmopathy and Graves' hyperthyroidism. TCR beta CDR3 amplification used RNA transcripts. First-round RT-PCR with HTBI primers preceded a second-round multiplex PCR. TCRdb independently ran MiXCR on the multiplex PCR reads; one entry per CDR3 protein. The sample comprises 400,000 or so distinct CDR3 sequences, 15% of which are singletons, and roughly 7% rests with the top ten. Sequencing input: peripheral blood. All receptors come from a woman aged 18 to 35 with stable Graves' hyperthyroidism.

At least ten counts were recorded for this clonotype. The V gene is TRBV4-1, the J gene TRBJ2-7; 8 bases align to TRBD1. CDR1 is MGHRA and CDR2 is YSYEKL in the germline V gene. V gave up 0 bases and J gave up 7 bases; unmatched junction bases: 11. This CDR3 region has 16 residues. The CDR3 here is CASSQDRPRGLGEQYF. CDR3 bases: TGCGCCAGCAGCCAAGACCGACCCAGGGGGCTGGGTGAGCAGTACTTC.

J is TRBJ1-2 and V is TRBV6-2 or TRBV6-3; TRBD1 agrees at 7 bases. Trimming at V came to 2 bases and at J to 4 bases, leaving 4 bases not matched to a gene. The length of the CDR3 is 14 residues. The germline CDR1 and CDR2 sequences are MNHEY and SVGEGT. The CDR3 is CASSYAGGSYGYTF. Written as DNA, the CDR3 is TGTGCCAGCAGTTACGCAGGGGGAAGCTATGGCTACACCTTC.

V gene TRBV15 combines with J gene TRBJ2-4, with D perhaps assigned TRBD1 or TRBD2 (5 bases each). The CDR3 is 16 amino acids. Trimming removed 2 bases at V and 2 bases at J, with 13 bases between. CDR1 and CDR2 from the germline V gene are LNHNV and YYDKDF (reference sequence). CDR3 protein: CATSRHGDGTKNIQYF. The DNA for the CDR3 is TGTGCCACCAGCAGACATGGGGACGGGACCAAAAACATTCAGTACTTC.

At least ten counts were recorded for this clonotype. The CDR3 region is CASGLVRGYLYGYTF. The DNA for the CDR3 is TGTGCTAGTGGTTTGGTACGTGGCTACCTCTATGGCTACACCTTC. This sequence joins TRBV12-5 and TRBJ1-2; D uncertain. CDR3 length: 15 amino acids. CDR1 is LGHNT, CDR2 FRNRAP, per germline. Trimming pared 0 bases from V and 4 bases from J, leaving 12 bases between.

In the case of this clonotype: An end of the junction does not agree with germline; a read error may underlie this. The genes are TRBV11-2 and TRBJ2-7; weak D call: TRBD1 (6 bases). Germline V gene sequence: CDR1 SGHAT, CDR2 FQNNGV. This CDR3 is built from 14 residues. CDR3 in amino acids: CARSLRTGYNEQYF. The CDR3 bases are TGTGCCCGCAGCTTGCGTACAGGGTATAACGAGCAGTACTTC.

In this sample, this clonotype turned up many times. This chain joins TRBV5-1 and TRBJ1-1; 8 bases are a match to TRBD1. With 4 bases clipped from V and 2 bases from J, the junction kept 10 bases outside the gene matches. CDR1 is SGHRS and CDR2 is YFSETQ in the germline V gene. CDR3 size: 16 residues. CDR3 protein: CASSLGADRVNTEAFF. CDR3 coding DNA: TGCGCCAGCAGCCTCGGGGCGGACAGGGTCAACACTGAAGCTTTCTTT.

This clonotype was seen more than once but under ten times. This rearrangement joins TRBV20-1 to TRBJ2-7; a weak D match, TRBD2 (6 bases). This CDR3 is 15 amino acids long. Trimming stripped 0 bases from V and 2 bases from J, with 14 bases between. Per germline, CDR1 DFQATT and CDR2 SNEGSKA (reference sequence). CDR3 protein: CSARDSPSEPYEQYF. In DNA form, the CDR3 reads TGCAGTGCTAGAGATTCGCCTAGCGAACCCTACGAGCAGTACTTC.

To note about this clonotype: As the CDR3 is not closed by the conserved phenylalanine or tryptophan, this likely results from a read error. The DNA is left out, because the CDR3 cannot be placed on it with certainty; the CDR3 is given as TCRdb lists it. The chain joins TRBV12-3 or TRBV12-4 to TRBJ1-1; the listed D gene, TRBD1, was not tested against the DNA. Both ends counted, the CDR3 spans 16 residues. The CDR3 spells CASSPPGQVMNTEACV.

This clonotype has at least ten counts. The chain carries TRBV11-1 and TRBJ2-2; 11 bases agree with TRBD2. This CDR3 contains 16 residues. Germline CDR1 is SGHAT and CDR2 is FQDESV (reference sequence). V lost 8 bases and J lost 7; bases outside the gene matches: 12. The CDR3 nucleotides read TGTGCCAGCGGCCGAAAACTAGCGGGGGTAATCGGGGAGCTGTTTTTT. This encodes CASGRKLAGVIGELFF.

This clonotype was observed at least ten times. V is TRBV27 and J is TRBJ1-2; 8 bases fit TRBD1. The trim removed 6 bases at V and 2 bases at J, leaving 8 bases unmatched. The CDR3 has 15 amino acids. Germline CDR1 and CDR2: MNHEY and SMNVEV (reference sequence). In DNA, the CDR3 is TGTGCCAGCAGCCCTAGACAGGGGCGCAACTATGGCTACACCTTC. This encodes CASSPRQGRNYGYTF.

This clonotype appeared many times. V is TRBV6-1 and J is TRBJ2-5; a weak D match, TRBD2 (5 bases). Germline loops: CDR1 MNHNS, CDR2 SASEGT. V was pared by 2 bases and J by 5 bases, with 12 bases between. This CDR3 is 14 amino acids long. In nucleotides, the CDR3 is TGTGCCAGCAGTGAATTAACGGGCGGGGAGACCCAGTACTTC. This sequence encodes CASSELTGGETQYF.

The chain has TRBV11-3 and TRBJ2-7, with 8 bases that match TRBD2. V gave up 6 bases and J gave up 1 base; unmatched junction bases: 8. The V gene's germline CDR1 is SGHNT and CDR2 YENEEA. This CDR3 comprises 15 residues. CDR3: CASRVGTSGSYEQYF. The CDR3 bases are TGTGCCAGCAGGGTGGGTACTAGCGGATCCTACGAGCAGTACTTC. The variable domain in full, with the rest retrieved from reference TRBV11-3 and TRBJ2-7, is EAGVVQSPRYKIIEKKQPVAFWCNPISGHNTLYWYLQNLGQGPELLIRYENEEAVDDSQLPKDRFSAERLKGVDSTLKIQPAELGDSAVYLCASRVGTSGSYEQYFGPGTRLTVT.

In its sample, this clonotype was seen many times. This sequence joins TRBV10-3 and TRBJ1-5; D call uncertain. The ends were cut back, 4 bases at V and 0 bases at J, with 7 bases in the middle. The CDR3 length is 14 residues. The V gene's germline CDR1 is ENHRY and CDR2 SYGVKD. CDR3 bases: TGTGCCATCAGTGTAGACATTAGCAATCAGCCCCAGCATTTT. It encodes CAISVDISNQPQHF.

The DNA for the CDR3 is TGTGCCAGCTCACCAACTACCGGGACAGGGTACACCGGGGAGCTGTTTTTT. Encoded protein: CASSPTTGTGYTGELFF. V and J are TRBV18 and TRBJ2-2; 9 bases match TRBD1. The trim removed 2 bases at V and 3 bases at J, leaving 7 bases unmatched. Per the germline V gene, CDR1 is KGHSH and CDR2 is LQKENI. The CDR3 spans 17 residues. The whole variable domain, filled in from reference TRBV18 and TRBJ2-2, reads NAGVMQNPRHLVRRRGQEARLRCSPMKGHSHVYWYRQLPEEGLKFMVYLQKENIIDESGMPKERFSAEFPKEGPSILRIQQVVRGDSAAYFCASSPTTGTGYTGELFFGEGSRLTVL.

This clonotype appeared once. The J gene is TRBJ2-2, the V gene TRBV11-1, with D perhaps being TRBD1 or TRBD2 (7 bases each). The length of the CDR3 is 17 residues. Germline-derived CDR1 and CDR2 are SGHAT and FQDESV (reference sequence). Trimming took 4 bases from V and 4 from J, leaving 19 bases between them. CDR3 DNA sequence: TGTGCCAGCAGCTCACCCAGGGGGGGGTATCGCACCGGGGAGCTGTTTTTT. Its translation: CASSSPRGGYRTGELFF. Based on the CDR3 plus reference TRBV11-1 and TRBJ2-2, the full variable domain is EAEVAQSPRYKITEKSQAVAFWCDPISGHATLYWYRQILGQGPELLVQFQDESVVDDSQLPKDRFSAERLKGVDSTLKIQPAELGDSAMYLCASSSPRGGYRTGELFFGEGSRLTVL.

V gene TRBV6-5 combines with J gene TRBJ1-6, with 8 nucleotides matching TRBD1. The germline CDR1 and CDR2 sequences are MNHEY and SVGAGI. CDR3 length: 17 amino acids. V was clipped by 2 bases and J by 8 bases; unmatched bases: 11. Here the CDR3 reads CASSYPKGRGRDSPLHF. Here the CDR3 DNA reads TGTGCCAGCAGTTACCCCAAAGGCAGGGGGCGAGATTCACCCCTCCACTTT.

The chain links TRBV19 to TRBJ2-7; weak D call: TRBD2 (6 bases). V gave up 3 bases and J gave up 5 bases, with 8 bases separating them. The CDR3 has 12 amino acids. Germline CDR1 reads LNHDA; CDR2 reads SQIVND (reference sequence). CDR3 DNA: TGTGCCAGTAGTATGGAGGGAGACGAGCAGTACTTC. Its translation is CASSMEGDEQYF.

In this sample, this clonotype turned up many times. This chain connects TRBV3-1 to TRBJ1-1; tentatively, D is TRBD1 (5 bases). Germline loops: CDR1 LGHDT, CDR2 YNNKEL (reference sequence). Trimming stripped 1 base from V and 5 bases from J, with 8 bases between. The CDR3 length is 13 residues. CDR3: CASSQGRGTEAFF. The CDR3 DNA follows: TGTGCCAGCAGCCAAGGTCGGGGGACTGAAGCTTTCTTT.

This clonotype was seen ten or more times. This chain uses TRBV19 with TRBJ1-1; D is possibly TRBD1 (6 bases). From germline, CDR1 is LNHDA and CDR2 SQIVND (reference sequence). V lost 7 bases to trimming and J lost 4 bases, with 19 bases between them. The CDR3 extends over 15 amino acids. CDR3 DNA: TGTGCCAGTAAAATTGTTCCAGGGGCAACCACTGAAGCTTTCTTT. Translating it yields CASKIVPGATTEAFF.

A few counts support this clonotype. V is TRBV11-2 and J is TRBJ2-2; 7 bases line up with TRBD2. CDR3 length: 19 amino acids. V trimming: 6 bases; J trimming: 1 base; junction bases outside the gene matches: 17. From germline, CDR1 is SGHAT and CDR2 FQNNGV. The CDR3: CASSPGTILSPQNTGELFF. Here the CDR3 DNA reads TGTGCCAGCAGTCCTGGGACTATTCTTTCCCCCCAGAACACCGGGGAGCTGTTTTTT.

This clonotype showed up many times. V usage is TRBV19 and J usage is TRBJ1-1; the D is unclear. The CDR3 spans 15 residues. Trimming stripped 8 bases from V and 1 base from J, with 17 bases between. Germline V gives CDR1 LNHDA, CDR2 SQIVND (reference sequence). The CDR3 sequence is CASFLPDTRNTEAFF. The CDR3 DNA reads TGTGCCAGTTTCCTCCCTGACACCCGGAACACTGAAGCTTTCTTT.

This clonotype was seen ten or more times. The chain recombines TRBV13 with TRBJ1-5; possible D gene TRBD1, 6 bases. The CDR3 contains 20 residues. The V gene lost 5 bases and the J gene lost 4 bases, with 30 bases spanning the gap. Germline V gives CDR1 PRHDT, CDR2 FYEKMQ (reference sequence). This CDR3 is CASSPFGGARRSSGNQPQHF. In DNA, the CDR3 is TGTGCCAGCAGCCCTTTTGGGGGGGCCAGGCGATCCTCTGGGAATCAGCCCCAGCATTTT.

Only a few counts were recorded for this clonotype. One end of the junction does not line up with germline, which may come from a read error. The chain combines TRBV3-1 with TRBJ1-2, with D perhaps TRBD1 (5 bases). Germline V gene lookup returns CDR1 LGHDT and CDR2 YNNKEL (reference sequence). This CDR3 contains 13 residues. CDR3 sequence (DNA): TGTGCCAGCACCCAAGAAGGGACGGGTGGCTACACCTTC. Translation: CASTQEGTGGYTF.

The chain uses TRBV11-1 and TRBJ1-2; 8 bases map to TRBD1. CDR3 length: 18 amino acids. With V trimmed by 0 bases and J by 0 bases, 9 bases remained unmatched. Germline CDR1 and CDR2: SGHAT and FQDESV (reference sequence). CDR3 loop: CASSLAPTGADPNYGYTF. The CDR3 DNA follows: TGTGCCAGCAGCTTAGCGCCGACAGGGGCAGATCCTAACTATGGCTACACCTTC.

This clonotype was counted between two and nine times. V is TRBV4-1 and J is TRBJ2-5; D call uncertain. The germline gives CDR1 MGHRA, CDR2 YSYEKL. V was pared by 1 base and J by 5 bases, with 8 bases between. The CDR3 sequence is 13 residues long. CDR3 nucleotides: TGCGCCAGCAGCCAAGGTCCGATGGAGACCCAGTACTTC. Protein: CASSQGPMETQYF.

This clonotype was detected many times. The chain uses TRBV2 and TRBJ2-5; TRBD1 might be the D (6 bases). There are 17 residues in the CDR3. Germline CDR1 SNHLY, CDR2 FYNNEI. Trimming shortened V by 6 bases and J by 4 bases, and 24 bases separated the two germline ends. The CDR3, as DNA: TGTGCCAGCAGCAAAGGGGTGAGGGACACAGGGAGAGAGACCCAGTACTTC. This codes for CASSKGVRDTGRETQYF.